Following are 9 T cell receptor beta chains from one sample sequenced in a study of blood T cell repertoires in COVID-19. Measured with immunoSEQ multiplex PCR; TCRdb has only the in-frame clones, and not every one. Of some 300,000 clones listed, about 88% are singletons. The material sequenced was peripheral blood. All receptors come from a woman aged 70-85 years with COVID-19, enrolled during active disease.

The chain couples TRBV28 to TRBJ2-7; a weak D match, TRBD1 (5 bases). Trimming removed 5 bases at V and 2 bases at J, with 16 bases between. Germline CDR1 and CDR2: MDHEN and SYDVKM. This CDR3 comprises 15 residues. CDR3 DNA sequence: TGTGCCAGCAGTCTGAAGGCCAGGGTACCCTACGAGCAGTACTTC. Protein product: CASSLKARVPYEQYF.

The chain couples TRBV28 to TRBJ1-5; D unresolved. The CDR3 has 14 residues. V was pared by 2 bases and J by 3 bases, with 8 bases between. CDR1 and CDR2 from the germline V gene are MDHEN and SYDVKM. The CDR3 DNA reads as TGTGCCAGCAGTTTAGGGCTTCTCAATCAGCCCCAGCATTTT. It specifies CASSLGLLNQPQHF.

The genes are TRBV2 and TRBJ1-1, with TRBD1 matching over 12 bases. This CDR3 is 12 amino acids long. The germline CDR1 and CDR2 sequences are SNHLY and FYNNEI. CDR3 residues: CATGTGGSLTFF. Written as DNA, the CDR3 is TGTGCAACCGGGACAGGGGGCTCCCTGACCTTCTTT.

The chain links TRBV3-1 (or the pseudogene TRBV3-2) to TRBJ2-3, with D unresolved. V lost 1 base, J lost 2 bases, and 7 bases lay in between. The CDR3 spans 14 residues. Germline loops: CDR1 LGHDT, CDR2 YNNKEL (reference sequence). Here the CDR3 DNA reads TGTGCCAGCAGCCAAGGGGCTAACACAGATACGCAGTATTTT. Its translation: CASSQGANTDTQYF.

The chain uses TRBV30 and TRBJ2-1, with TRBD1 identical over 7 bases. From germline, CDR1 is GTSNPN and CDR2 SVGIG (reference sequence). The CDR3 spans 14 residues. V lost 0 bases to trimming and J lost 3 bases; unmatched junction nucleotides: 2. The CDR3 region has the DNA TGTGCCTGGAGTGTTAGGACAGGCTACAATGAGCAGTTCTTC. It yields the protein CAWSVRTGYNEQFF.

The gene calls are TRBV30 and TRBJ1-2, with no clear D. The V gene's germline CDR1 is GTSNPN and CDR2 SVGIG (reference sequence). The V end was cut by 1 base, the J end by 3 bases, with 6 bases between. The CDR3 has 12 amino acids. CDR3 protein: CAWSAGYYGYTF. The CDR3 region has the DNA TGTGCCTGGAGTGCGGGATACTATGGCTACACCTTC. The full variable domain, in which reference TRBV30 and TRBJ1-2 provide the parts outside the CDR3, is SQTIHQWPATLVQPVGSPLSLECTVEGTSNPNLYWYRQAAGRGLQLLFYSVGIGQISSEVPQNLSASRPQDRQFILSSKKLLLSDSGFYLCAWSAGYYGYTFGSGTRLTVV.

The chain combines TRBV30 with TRBJ1-1; 9 positions agree with TRBD1. Looked up from germline, CDR1 is GTSNPN and CDR2 is SVGIG (reference sequence). V lost 0 bases, J lost 0 bases, and 5 bases stayed unmatched. The CDR3 runs to 16 residues. The CDR3 sequence is CAWSVLQGAMNTEAFF. Written as DNA, the CDR3 is TGTGCCTGGAGTGTACTACAGGGGGCTATGAACACTGAAGCTTTCTTT. The complete variable domain, with remaining parts taken from reference TRBV30 and TRBJ1-1, reads SQTIHQWPATLVQPVGSPLSLECTVEGTSNPNLYWYRQAAGRGLQLLFYSVGIGQISSEVPQNLSASRPQDRQFILSSKKLLLSDSGFYLCAWSVLQGAMNTEAFFGQGTRLTVV.

This clone was detected once. The chain joins TRBV3-1 (or the pseudogene TRBV3-2) to TRBJ2-3; 11 bases are shared with TRBD2. The trim removed 4 bases at V and 0 bases at J, leaving 3 bases unmatched. Germline V gene data show CDR1 as LGHDT and CDR2 as YNNKEL (reference sequence). The CDR3 extends over 16 amino acids. CDR3 DNA: TGTGCCAGCAGCCCTGTAGCGGGGGGGAGCACAGATACGCAGTATTTT. Amino acid sequence: CASSPVAGGSTDTQYF.

The chain joins TRBV6-5 to TRBJ1-5; no definite D call. The CDR3 contains 15 residues. CDR1 and CDR2 (germline): MNHEY, SVGAGI. The ends were cut back, 9 bases at V and 0 bases at J, with 15 bases in the middle. CDR3 bases: TGTGCCAGTCCATATCAGGATTATAGCAATCAGCCCCAGCATTTT. It specifies CASPYQDYSNQPQHF.